These T cell receptor beta chains were read from a single sample in a study of T cell responses to AZD1222 COVID-19 vaccine. Using immunoSEQ multiplex PCR, the repertoire was profiled, and TCRdb retains in-frame clones only, with some absent. The profile shows tens of thousands of clones, roughly 81% of them singletons. This material consisted of peripheral blood, taken on day 0 of AZD1222 vaccination. The receptors were sampled from an adult in good health. The CDR3 runs from the conserved cysteine through the conserved F or W. D genes are given only for firm matches. For some rows the clone size is stated as once, few or many, or as a class when expanded; others skip it.

TRBJ2-7 | TRBV5-6 | - | - | CASSLDVSYEQYF | TGTGCCAGCAGCCTGGACGTCTCCTACGAGCAGTACTTC
TRBJ1-2 | TRBV6-5 | TRBD1 | - | CASSADRVGGYTF | TGTGCCAGCAGCGCCGACAGGGTGGGTGGCTACACCTTC
TRBJ1-2 | TRBV5-6 | TRBD1 | - | CASTIGWQGESGYTF | TGTGCCAGCACAATCGGATGGCAGGGGGAGAGCGGCTACACCTTC
TRBJ2-2 | TRBV29-1 | - | - | CSISLTGPDTGELFF | TGCAGCATCTCTTTGACGGGGCCGGACACCGGGGAGCTGTTTTTT
TRBJ2-5 | TRBV7-3 | - | - | CASSPGQSETQYF | TGTGCCAGCAGCCCAGGACAGTCGGAGACCCAGTACTTC
TRBJ2-1 | TRBV7-2 | - | - | CASSPPSNEQFF | TGTGCCAGCAGCCCCCCTAGCAATGAGCAGTTCTTC
TRBJ2-5 | TRBV19 | - | few | CASEDRGREETQYF | TGTGCCAGTGAGGATCGAGGTCGCGAAGAGACCCAGTACTTC
TRBJ1-2 | TRBV5-1 | - | - | CASSLEGGGIYGYTF | TGCGCCAGCAGCTTGGAAGGGGGAGGGATTTATGGCTACACCTTC
TRBJ2-2 | TRBV6-1 | - | - | CASSKVGGASYYGELFF | TGTGCCAGCAGTAAAGTAGGGGGGGCATCGTACTACGGGGAGCTGTTTTTT
TRBJ1-5 | TRBV7-9 | - | - | CASSPRGAGNQPQHF | TGTGCCAGCAGCCCCCGAGGGGCAGGGAATCAGCCCCAGCATTTT
TRBJ2-7 | TRBV6-2/TRBV6-3 | TRBD2 | - | CASSYPAGGAYEQYF | TGTGCCAGCAGTTACCCAGCGGGGGGAGCCTACGAGCAGTACTTC
TRBJ1-3 | TRBV12-3/TRBV12-4 | - | - | CASSGGYTIYF | TGTGCCAGCAGTGGGGGCTACACCATATATTTT
TRBJ2-3 | TRBV7-9 | - | - | CASSLVGADTQYF | TGTGCCAGCAGCTTAGTCGGGGCAGATACGCAGTATTTT
TRBJ2-7 | TRBV19 | - | - | CASSMAGTLAYEQYF | TGTGCCAGTAGTATGGCCGGGACATTAGCTTACGAGCAGTACTTC
TRBJ1-1 | TRBV3-1/TRBV3-2 | - | - | CASSTGRGGTEAFF | TGTGCCAGCAGTACCGGAAGGGGGGGAACTGAAGCTTTCTTT
TRBJ2-5 | TRBV18 | - | - | CASSPTTREETQYF | TGTGCCAGCTCACCCACGACTAGAGAAGAGACCCAGTACTTC